The T cell receptor beta chain described here comes from a study of response to subunit inactivated influenza vaccine. Via MiXCR, TCRdb re-called the RT-PCR reads, giving one row per CDR3 protein. The sample lists approximately 520,000 distinct CDR3 sequences, less than 30% seen once, with around 1.8% in the top ten. This CDR3 spans 13 amino acids. Trimming stripped 5 bases from V and 4 bases from J, with 11 bases between. CDR1 and CDR2 (germline): MNHEY, SVGAGI. This clonotype came up a few times. V usage is TRBV6-5 and J usage is TRBJ1-1, with D perhaps TRBD1 (6 bases). The sample was CD4+ T cells sorted from PBMCs, taken less than 6 days after vaccination. The TCR sequence derives from a man aged 45 to 65 who received an inactivated influenza vaccine. The CDR3 loop is CASSTPGATEAFF. The CDR3 nucleotides read TGTGCCAGCAGTACCCCAGGGGCCACTGAAGCTTTCTTT.